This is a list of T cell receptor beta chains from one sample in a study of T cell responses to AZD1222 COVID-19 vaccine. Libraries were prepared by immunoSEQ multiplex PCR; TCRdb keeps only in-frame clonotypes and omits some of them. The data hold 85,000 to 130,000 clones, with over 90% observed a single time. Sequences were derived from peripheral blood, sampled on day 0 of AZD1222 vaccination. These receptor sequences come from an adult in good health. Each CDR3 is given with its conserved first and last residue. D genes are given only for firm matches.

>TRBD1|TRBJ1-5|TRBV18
CASSSGQVPYLPQHF
TGTGCCAGCTCATCGGGACAGGTCCCCTATCTACCCCAGCATTTT
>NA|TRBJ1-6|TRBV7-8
CASSLGRRRASYNSPLHF
TGTGCCAGCAGCTTAGGGCGTAGACGGGCCTCCTATAATTCACCCCTCCACTTT
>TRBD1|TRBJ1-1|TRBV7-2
CASSLQGEGTEAFF
TGTGCCAGCAGCTTACAGGGGGAGGGCACTGAAGCTTTCTTT
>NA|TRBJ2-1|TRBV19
CASSPKTSGEQFF
TGTGCCAGTAGTCCTAAGACCTCTGGGGAGCAGTTCTTC
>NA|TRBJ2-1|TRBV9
CASSATGGGWTEQFF
TGTGCCAGCAGCGCGACCGGTGGGGGCTGGACAGAGCAGTTCTTC
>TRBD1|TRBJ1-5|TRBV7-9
CASSLGWTGVNQPQHF
TGTGCCAGCAGCTTAGGGTGGACAGGGGTGAATCAGCCCCAGCATTTT
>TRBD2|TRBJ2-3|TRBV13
CASSFYVRREGPHTQYF
TGTGCCAGCAGCTTCTACGTCCGGCGGGAGGGCCCACATACGCAGTATTTT
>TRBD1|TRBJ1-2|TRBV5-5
CASSLGQGGYTF
TGTGCCAGCAGCTTGGGACAGGGTGGCTACACCTTC
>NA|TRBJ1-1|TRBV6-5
CASSPTGRGREAFF
TGTGCCAGCAGCCCCACAGGGAGGGGGAGGGAAGCTTTCTTT
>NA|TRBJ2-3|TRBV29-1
CSVQGRSTDTQYF
TGCAGCGTCCAGGGACGGAGCACAGATACGCAGTATTTT
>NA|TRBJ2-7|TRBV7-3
CASSLDSQYEQYF
TGTGCCAGCAGCTTAGATAGTCAGTACGAGCAGTACTTC